This T cell receptor (beta chain) was captured in a study of T cell responses to AZD1222 COVID-19 vaccine. Study results and caveats: The study found Spike-specific TCR breadth and depth rose after two AZD1222 doses. Donor demographics were predominantly white British with a female majority; clonal diversity may be underestimated.

The CDR3 spans 13 residues. Trimming removed 6 bases at V and 4 bases at J, with 12 bases between. Profiled with immunoSEQ multiplex PCR; TCRdb holds only in-frame clones, not every one. Of 40,000 or so clones listed, 80% to 85% were seen once; the top ten hold over 15%. A note on this clone: Antigen unknown.

The clonotype was recovered from an adult who received the AZD1222 COVID-19 vaccine. The rearrangement links TRBV12-3 or TRBV12-4 to TRBJ1-2; D uncertain. The source material was peripheral blood, sampled 28 days after the second AZD1222 dose. The CDR3 nucleotides read TGTGCCAGCAGCTCTGACACCATCTATGGCTACACCTTC. Encoded protein: CASSSDTIYGYTF.